The 22 T cell receptor beta chains reported below all come from one sample, sequenced in a study of cytomegalovirus exposure and HLA in healthy donors. Here immunoSEQ multiplex PCR was the method, and the copy in TCRdb shows in-frame clones only, minus some. In the table there are approximately 160,000 clones, around 90% of which are singletons. Sequencing was performed on PBMCs. The receptor set was obtained from a woman between 18 and 29 years old in good health and CMV-seropositive.

The V and J genes are TRBV9 and TRBJ2-7, with 16 positions matching TRBD2. V shed 4 bases and J 2 bases; nucleotides not matched to a gene: 6. Germline CDR1 reads SGDLS; CDR2 reads YYNGEE. This CDR3 has 17 amino acids. CDR3 sequence reads: CASSTGLAGGTPYEQYF. CDR3 sequence (DNA): TGTGCCAGCAGCACGGGACTAGCGGGAGGGACTCCCTACGAGCAGTACTTC.

This rearrangement joins TRBV6-5 to TRBJ2-5, with 7 bases fitting TRBD2. In germline, CDR1 is MNHEY, CDR2 SVGAGI. The CDR3 covers 14 residues. V trimming: 4 bases; J trimming: 4 bases; junction bases outside the gene matches: 6. CDR3 sequence reads: CASSSGGGRETQYF. As DNA, the CDR3 is TGTGCCAGCAGTTCGGGGGGTGGGAGAGAGACCCAGTACTTC.

The rearrangement links TRBV21-1 to TRBJ2-1; the table's D call, TRBD1, has no DNA check behind it. TRBV21-1 corresponds to a pseudogene. This CDR3 has 20 residues. CDR3 sequence: CASSNFPGQGDSGPLNEQFF. In DNA, the CDR3 is TGTGCCAGCAGCAATTTTCCGGGACAGGGGGATAGCGGGCCACTCAATGAGCAGTTCTTC.

The chain combines TRBV5-1 with TRBJ2-3; a possible D gene is TRBD1 (6 bases). This CDR3 region has 15 residues. Germline V gene sequence: CDR1 SGHRS, CDR2 YFSETQ. V dropped 1 base and J dropped 2 bases, with 11 bases sitting between them. The CDR3 nucleotides are TGCGCCAGCAGCTTGCAATGGGACAACACAGATACGCAGTATTTT. Its protein is CASSLQWDNTDTQYF.

J is TRBJ1-1 and V is TRBV19; D possibly corresponds to TRBD1 (5 bases). The CDR3 runs 14 residues. V was shortened by 7 bases and J by 1 base, with 13 bases between the two germline ends. Germline loops: CDR1 LNHDA, CDR2 SQIVND (reference sequence). The CDR3 coding sequence is TGTGCCAGTAATACTCCAGGGTCGAACACTGAAGCTTTCTTT. Amino acids: CASNTPGSNTEAFF.

V and J are TRBV19 and TRBJ2-2, with D maybe TRBD2 (5 bases). The CDR3 extends over 15 amino acids. CDR1 is LNHDA, CDR2 SQIVND, per germline (reference sequence). The V gene lost 2 bases and the J gene lost 4 bases, with 11 bases spanning the gap. This chain's CDR3 is CASSIILAGTGELFF. CDR3 nucleotide sequence: TGTGCCAGTAGTATAATACTGGCGGGCACCGGGGAGCTGTTTTTT.

DNA for the CDR3: TGTGCCTGGAGTTTCGGTGGGGCCAACGTCCTGACTTTC. Residues: CAWSFGGANVLTF. The V call is TRBV30, the J call TRBJ2-6, with D unresolved. V was shortened by 2 bases and J by 3 bases, with 5 bases between the two germline ends. Germline-derived CDR1 and CDR2 are GTSNPN and SVGIG (reference sequence). The CDR3 length is 13 residues.

The chain employs TRBV5-3 and TRBJ1-2; 10 bases map to TRBD1. TRBV5-3 qualifies as an ORF whose function is uncertain. V lost 0 bases, J lost 3 bases, and 8 bases stayed unmatched. The CDR3 length is 17 residues. Written as DNA, the CDR3 is TGTGCCAGAAGCTTGGTCGTAACCGGGACAGGGGACTATGGCTACACCTTC. It yields the protein CARSLVVTGTGDYGYTF.

V is TRBV29-1 and J is TRBJ1-1, with D possibly TRBD1 on 6 matching bases. CDR3 size: 13 residues. The V gene lost 0 bases and the J gene lost 6 bases, with 11 bases spanning the gap. Germline-derived CDR1 and CDR2 are SQVTM and ANQGSEA. CDR3: CSVEDVGGAEAFF. In DNA form, the CDR3 reads TGCAGCGTTGAAGATGTTGGGGGCGCTGAAGCTTTCTTT.

This clone was observed a handful of times. The chain uses TRBV19 and TRBJ2-7; 8 bases map to TRBD1. CDR3 length: 14 residues. In germline, CDR1 is LNHDA, CDR2 SQIVND (reference sequence). The V gene end was trimmed by 4 bases and the J gene end by 2 bases; junction bases not matched to a gene: 4. CDR3 residues: CASSRDRWTYEQYF. Written as DNA, the CDR3 is TGTGCCAGTAGTAGGGACAGGTGGACCTACGAGCAGTACTTC.

This chain joins TRBV5-1 and TRBJ2-7, with D possibly matching TRBD2 (6 bases). The CDR3 has 13 amino acids. Germline V gene data show CDR1 as SGHRS and CDR2 as YFSETQ. Trimming took 4 bases from V and 3 from J, leaving 11 bases between them. The CDR3 is CASSPPEGYEQYF. Here the CDR3 DNA reads TGCGCCAGCAGCCCCCCGGAGGGCTACGAGCAGTACTTC.

The chain uses TRBV7-9 and TRBJ2-1, with D maybe TRBD2 (6 bases). Germline assignment: CDR1 SEHNR and CDR2 FQNEAQ (reference sequence). There are 15 residues in the CDR3. Trimming cost V 5 bases and J 4 bases, with 15 bases left between them. In DNA form, the CDR3 reads TGTGCCAGCAGCCCCTCCCCAGGGAGGTACAATGAGCAGTTCTTC. It codes for CASSPSPGRYNEQFF.

The V and J genes are TRBV27 and TRBJ1-2, with D possibly TRBD1 on 6 matching bases. V was cut by 5 bases and J by 0 bases, with 16 bases left in between. The CDR3 is 16 residues long. The germline V gene encodes CDR1 MNHEY and CDR2 SMNVEV (reference sequence). The CDR3: CASSEIRDTANYGYTF. The DNA for the CDR3 is TGTGCCAGCAGTGAAATACGGGACACAGCTAACTATGGCTACACCTTC.

This chain uses TRBV10-3 with TRBJ2-1, with 15 bases matching TRBD2. Unmatched junction bases numbered 8, after V lost 7 bases and J lost 4 bases. This CDR3 has 17 amino acids. Per the germline V gene, CDR1 is ENHRY and CDR2 is SYGVKD. In nucleotides, the CDR3 is TGTGCCATCACCGGACTAGCGGGAGGGGGCCAATACAATGAGCAGTTCTTC. This gives the protein CAITGLAGGGQYNEQFF.

The chain employs TRBV4-2 and TRBJ1-2, with a possible D match to TRBD1 (6 bases). CDR1 and CDR2 from the germline V gene are LGHNA and YNFKEQ. Trimming took 2 bases from V and 5 from J, leaving 24 bases between them. This CDR3 is 18 amino acids long. The CDR3 reads CASSQFHQGPPQGYGYTF. As DNA, the CDR3 is TGTGCCAGCAGCCAATTCCACCAGGGACCCCCCCAGGGGTATGGCTACACCTTC.

V is TRBV10-1 and J is TRBJ1-5, with 7 bases matching TRBD1. Germline CDR1 is WNHNN and CDR2 is SYGVQD (reference sequence). The CDR3 has 17 amino acids. V trimming: 5 bases; J trimming: 7 bases; junction bases outside the gene matches: 17. This CDR3 reads CASSKCYDRERGQPQHF. The CDR3 DNA is TGCGCCAGCAGTAAATGTTACGACAGGGAGAGAGGGCAGCCCCAGCATTTT.

This clone has just one count. The J gene is TRBJ2-3, the V gene TRBV5-6; 9 bases map to TRBD2. CDR3 length: 17 amino acids. J was trimmed by 2 bases and V by 1 base; bases with no gene match: 8. The germline V gene has CDR1 SGHDT and CDR2 YYEEEE. The CDR3 DNA reads TGTGCCAGCAGCTTGTTTGGACTAGCGAAGAACACAGATACGCAGTATTTT. Amino acids: CASSLFGLAKNTDTQYF.

J is TRBJ2-7 and V is TRBV5-1; D ambiguous. There are 15 residues in the CDR3. V lost 2 bases, J lost 3 bases, and 15 bases lay in between. CDR1 and CDR2 (germline): SGHRS, YFSETQ. CDR3 sequence reads: CASSFSTQNNYEQYF. As DNA, the CDR3 is TGCGCCAGCAGCTTCTCCACCCAGAATAACTACGAGCAGTACTTC.

The chain joins TRBV5-1 to TRBJ2-3, with TRBD2 matching over 8 bases. There are 17 residues in the CDR3. Germline V gene lookup returns CDR1 SGHRS and CDR2 YFSETQ. V was clipped by 4 bases and J by 5 bases; unmatched bases: 15. CDR3: CASSPVVIAGGQDTQYF. The CDR3, as DNA: TGCGCCAGCAGCCCGGTGGTGATTGCGGGGGGCCAAGATACGCAGTATTTT.

V gene TRBV7-9 combines with J gene TRBJ1-2, with 7 bases that match TRBD1. The CDR3 runs to 13 residues. Germline lookup yields CDR1 SEHNR and CDR2 FQNEAQ (reference sequence). V was clipped by 1 base and J by 7 bases; unmatched bases: 3. In DNA form, the CDR3 reads TGTGCCAGCAGCTTAGAGGGGGCTGTTGGCTACACCTTC. Its translation is CASSLEGAVGYTF. Using reference TRBV7-9 and TRBJ1-2 for the parts outside the CDR3, the full variable domain is DTGVSQNPRHKITKRGQNVTFRCDPISEHNRLYWYRQTLGQGPEFLTYFQNEAQLEKSRLLSDRFSAERPKGSFSTLEIQRTEQGDSAMYLCASSLEGAVGYTFGSGTRLTVV.

The chain has TRBV4-1 and TRBJ1-4; 8 bases align to TRBD1. Germline V gene data show CDR1 as MGHRA and CDR2 as YSYEKL. The CDR3 is 16 amino acids. With V trimmed by 2 bases and J by 8 bases, 10 bases remained unmatched. DNA for the CDR3: TGCGCCAGCAGCCAAAATACCGGGACAGGAGGCGAAAAACTGTTTTTT. Amino acids: CASSQNTGTGGEKLFF.

This rearrangement joins TRBV5-1 to TRBJ2-7; the match to TRBD1 covers 7 bases. V was pared by 3 bases and J by 3 bases, with 6 bases of the junction left unmatched. Germline CDR1 SGHRS, CDR2 YFSETQ. The CDR3 sequence is 14 residues long. The CDR3: CASSSTTGSYEQYF. The DNA of the CDR3 is TGCGCCAGCAGCTCCACGACAGGGAGCTACGAGCAGTACTTC.